The present entry profiles one T cell receptor (beta chain) with its context. Its antigen is as yet unknown. The data stem from a study of blood T cells in healthy people across ages. Primed by a sample-barcoded 5' primer and a J-beta primer mix, a second PCR proceeded for 7 to 11 cycles. MiXCR, applied by TCRdb to the 5' RACE reads, yields one record per CDR3 protein. The sample shows around 800,000 distinct CDR3 sequences, roughly 26% of them seen only once. General study findings and limits: Per million T cells, TCR beta diversity dropped roughly linearly as age increased. Both higher diversity and more naive CD4+ cells marked long-lived donors when set against aged donors.

V was pared by 5 bases and J by 4 bases, with 11 bases between. This CDR3 has 13 amino acids. CDR1 and CDR2 from the germline V gene are SEHNR and FQNEAQ (reference sequence). This sample also belongs to another study, concerning T cells of mothers and their children. That work states: Study donors consisted of a few healthy Caucasian mothers and their six children.

The sequencing sample was made of blood. The sequence derives from a boy aged 5-17 years in good health. The V call is TRBV7-9, the J call TRBJ1-2, with D possibly being TRBD1 (5 bases). The DNA of the CDR3 is TGTGCCAGCAGCCCGAAGACAGCCTATGGCTACACCTTC. Translation: CASSPKTAYGYTF.